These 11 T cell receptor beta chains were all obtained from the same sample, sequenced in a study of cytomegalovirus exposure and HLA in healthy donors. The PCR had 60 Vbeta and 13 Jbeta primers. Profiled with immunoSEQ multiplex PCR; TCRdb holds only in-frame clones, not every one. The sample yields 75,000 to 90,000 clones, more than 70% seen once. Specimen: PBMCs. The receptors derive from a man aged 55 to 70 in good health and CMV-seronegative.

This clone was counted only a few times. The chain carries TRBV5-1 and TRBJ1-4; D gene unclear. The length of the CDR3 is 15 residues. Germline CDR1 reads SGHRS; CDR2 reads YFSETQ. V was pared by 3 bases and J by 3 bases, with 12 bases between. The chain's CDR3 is CASSSTAAPNEKLFF. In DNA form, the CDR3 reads TGCGCCAGCAGCTCCACAGCCGCCCCTAATGAAAAACTGTTTTTT.

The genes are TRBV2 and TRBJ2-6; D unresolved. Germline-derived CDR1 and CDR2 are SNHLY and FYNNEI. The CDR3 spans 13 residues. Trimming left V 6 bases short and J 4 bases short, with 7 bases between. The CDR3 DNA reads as TGTGCCAGCAGCCCCCAAGGGGCCAACGTCCTGACTTTC. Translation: CASSPQGANVLTF.

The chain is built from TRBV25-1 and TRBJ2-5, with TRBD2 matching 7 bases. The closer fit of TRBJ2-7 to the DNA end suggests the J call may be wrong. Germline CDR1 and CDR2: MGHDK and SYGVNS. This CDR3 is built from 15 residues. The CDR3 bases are TGTGCCAGCAGGGGCTCCCTGGGGGGGACCTACGAGCAGTACTTC. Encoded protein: CASRGSLGGTYEQYF.

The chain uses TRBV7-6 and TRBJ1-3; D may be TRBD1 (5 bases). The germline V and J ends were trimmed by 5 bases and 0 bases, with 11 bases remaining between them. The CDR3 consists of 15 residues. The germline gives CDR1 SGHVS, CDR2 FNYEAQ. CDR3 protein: CASSRDSNSGNTIYF. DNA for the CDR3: TGTGCCAGCAGCCGGGACTCCAACTCTGGAAACACCATATATTTT.

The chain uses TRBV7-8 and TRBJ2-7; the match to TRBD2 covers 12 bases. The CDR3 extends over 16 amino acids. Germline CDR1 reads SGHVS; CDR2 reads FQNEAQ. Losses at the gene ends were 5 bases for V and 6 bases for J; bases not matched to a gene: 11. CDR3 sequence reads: CASSPHRLAGAREQYF. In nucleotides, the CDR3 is TGTGCCAGCAGCCCCCATCGACTAGCGGGGGCCCGCGAGCAGTACTTC.

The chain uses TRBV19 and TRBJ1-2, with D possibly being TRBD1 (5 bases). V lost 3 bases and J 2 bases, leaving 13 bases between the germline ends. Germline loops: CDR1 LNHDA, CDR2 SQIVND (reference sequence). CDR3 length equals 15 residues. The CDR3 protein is CASSMTAITNYGYTF. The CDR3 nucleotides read TGTGCCAGTAGTATGACAGCAATCACGAACTATGGCTACACCTTC.

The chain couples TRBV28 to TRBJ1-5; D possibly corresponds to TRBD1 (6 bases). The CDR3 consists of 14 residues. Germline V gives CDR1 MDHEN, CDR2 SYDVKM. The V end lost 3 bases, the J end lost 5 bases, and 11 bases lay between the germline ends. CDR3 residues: CASSFDRRDQPQHF. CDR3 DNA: TGTGCCAGCAGTTTTGACAGGCGGGATCAGCCCCAGCATTTT.

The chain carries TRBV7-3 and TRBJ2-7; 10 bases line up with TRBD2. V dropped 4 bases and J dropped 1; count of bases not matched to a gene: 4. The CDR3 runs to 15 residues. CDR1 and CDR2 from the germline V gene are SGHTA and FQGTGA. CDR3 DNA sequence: TGTGCCAGCAGCTGGCTAGCGGGGGCTTCCTACGAGCAGTACTTC. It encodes CASSWLAGASYEQYF.

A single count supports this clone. In nucleotides, the CDR3 is TGTGCCAGCCTTAAATCAGGGGACAGGGTACCGAATGAGCAGTTCTTC. Its translation is CASLKSGDRVPNEQFF. The rearrangement uses TRBV5-8 and TRBJ2-1; 9 nucleotides line up with TRBD1. The ends lost 7 bases at V and 7 bases at J; junction bases unmatched: 15. The CDR3 has 16 amino acids. The germline V gene encodes CDR1 SGHTS and CDR2 YDEGEE. Combining the CDR3 with reference TRBV5-8 and TRBJ2-1 gives the whole variable domain EAGVTQSPTHLIKTRGQQATLRCSPISGHTSVYWYQQALGLGLQFLLWYDEGEERNRGNFPPRFSGRQFPNYSSELNVNALELEDSALYLCASLKSGDRVPNEQFFGPGTRLTVL.

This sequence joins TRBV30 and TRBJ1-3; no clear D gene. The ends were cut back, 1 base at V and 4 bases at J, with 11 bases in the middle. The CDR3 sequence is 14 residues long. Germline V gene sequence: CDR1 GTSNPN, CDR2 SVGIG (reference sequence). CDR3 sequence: CAWSASGSGNTIYF. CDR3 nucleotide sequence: TGTGCCTGGAGTGCCTCGGGTTCGGGAAACACCATATATTTT.

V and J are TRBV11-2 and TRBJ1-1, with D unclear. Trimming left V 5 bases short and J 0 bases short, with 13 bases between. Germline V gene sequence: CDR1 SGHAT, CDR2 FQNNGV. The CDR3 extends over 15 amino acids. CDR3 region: CASSGTRRVNTEAFF. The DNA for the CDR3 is TGTGCCAGCAGCGGAACGCGCCGGGTGAACACTGAAGCTTTCTTT.